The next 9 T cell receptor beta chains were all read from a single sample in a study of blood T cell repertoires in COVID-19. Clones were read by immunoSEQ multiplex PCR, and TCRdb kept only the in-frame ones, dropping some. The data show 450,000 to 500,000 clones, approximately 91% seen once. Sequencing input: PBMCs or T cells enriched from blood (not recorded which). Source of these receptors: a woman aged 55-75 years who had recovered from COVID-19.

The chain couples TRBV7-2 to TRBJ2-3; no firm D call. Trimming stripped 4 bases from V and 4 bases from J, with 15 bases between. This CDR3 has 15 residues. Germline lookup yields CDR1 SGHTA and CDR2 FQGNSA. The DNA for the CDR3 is TGTGCCAGCAGCTCACAAATATTGCCCGCAGATACGCAGTATTTT. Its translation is CASSSQILPADTQYF.

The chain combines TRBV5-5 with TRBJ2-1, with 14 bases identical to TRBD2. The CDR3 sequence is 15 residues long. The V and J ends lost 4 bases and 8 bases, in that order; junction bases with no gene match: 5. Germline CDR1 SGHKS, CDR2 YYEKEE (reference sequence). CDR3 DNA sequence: TGTGCCAGCAGCCCCGGGACTAGCGGGGGCGATGAGCAGTTCTTC. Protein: CASSPGTSGGDEQFF.

The CDR3 sequence: CASSSNSNQPQHF. Written as DNA, the CDR3 is TGTGCCAGCAGCTCCAATAGCAATCAGCCCCAGCATTTT. The chain joins TRBV7-8 to TRBJ1-5; D gene ambiguous. The CDR3 contains 13 residues. The V end lost 4 bases, the J end lost 0 bases, and 4 bases lay between the germline ends. CDR1 and CDR2 (germline): SGHVS, FQNEAQ.

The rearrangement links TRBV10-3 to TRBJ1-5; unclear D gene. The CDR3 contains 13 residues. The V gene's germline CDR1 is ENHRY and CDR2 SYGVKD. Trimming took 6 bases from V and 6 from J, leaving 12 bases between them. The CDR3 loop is CAISTPSGQPQHF. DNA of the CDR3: TGTGCCATCAGCACCCCCTCCGGTCAGCCCCAGCATTTT.

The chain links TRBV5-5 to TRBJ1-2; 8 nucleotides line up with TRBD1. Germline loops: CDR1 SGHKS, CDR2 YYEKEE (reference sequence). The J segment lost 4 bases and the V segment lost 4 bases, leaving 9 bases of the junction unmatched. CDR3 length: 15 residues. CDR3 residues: CASSLRQGASYGYTF. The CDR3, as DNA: TGTGCCAGCAGCCTTAGGCAGGGGGCATCCTATGGCTACACCTTC.

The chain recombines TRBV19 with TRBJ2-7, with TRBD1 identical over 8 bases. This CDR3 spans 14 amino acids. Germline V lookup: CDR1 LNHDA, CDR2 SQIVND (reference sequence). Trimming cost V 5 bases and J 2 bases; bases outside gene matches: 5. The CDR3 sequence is CASSPRTGTYEQYF. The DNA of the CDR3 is TGTGCCAGTAGTCCTCGGACAGGGACCTACGAGCAGTACTTC.

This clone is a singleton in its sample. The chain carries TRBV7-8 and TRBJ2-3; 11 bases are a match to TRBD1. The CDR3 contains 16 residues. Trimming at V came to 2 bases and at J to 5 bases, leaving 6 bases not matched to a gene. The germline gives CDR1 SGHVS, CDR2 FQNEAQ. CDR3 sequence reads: CASSLYRTGGEDTQYF. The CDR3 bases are TGTGCCAGCAGCTTATATAGGACAGGGGGCGAAGATACGCAGTATTTT.

This CDR3 is CASSLMTGNQPQHF. The CDR3 DNA reads TGTGCCAGCAGTTTAATGACAGGGAATCAGCCCCAGCATTTT. The rearrangement uses TRBV27 and TRBJ1-5; TRBD1 matches at 7 bases. CDR3 length: 14 residues. After removal of 2 bases from V and 4 bases from J, the junction contained 2 bases not matched to a gene. CDR1 MNHEY and CDR2 SMNVEV come from the germline V gene (reference sequence).

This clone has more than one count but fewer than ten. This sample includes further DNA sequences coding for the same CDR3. This CDR3 is CSVRQGNTEAFF. The CDR3 DNA reads as TGCAGCGTTCGACAGGGGAACACTGAAGCTTTCTTT. The rearrangement links TRBV29-1 to TRBJ1-1; 7 positions match TRBD1. CDR1 is SQVTM, CDR2 ANQGSEA, per germline. J lost 1 base, V lost 5 bases, and 1 base had no gene match. This CDR3 is built from 12 residues.